These T cell receptor beta chains were read from a single sample in a study of blood T cells in healthy people across ages. MiXCR was run by TCRdb on the 5' RACE reads, yielding one entry per CDR3 protein. The sample lists fewer than 700,000 distinct CDR3 sequences; around 50% were seen once. Sequencing was carried out using blood. The receptors derive from a man at least 80 years old in good health. Each CDR3 is given with its conserved first and last residue. The D gene is left open where the match is weak. Expanded clones get a size class; other rows say once, few or many, or leave the size out.

D gene: NA; V gene: TRBV27; J gene: TRBJ2-7; clone size: NA; CDR3 protein: CASSFVSTGPYEQYF; CDR3 DNA: TGTGCCAGCAGTTTCGTAAGTACGGGACCCTACGAGCAGTACTTC
D gene: NA; V gene: TRBV11-1; J gene: TRBJ2-1; clone size: NA; CDR3 protein: CASSLRSMGGYKEQFF; CDR3 DNA: TGTGCCAGCAGCTTGAGGAGTATGGGGGGATACAAGGAGCAGTTCTTC
D gene: TRBD2; V gene: TRBV4-1; J gene: TRBJ2-3; clone size: few; CDR3 protein: CASSPAAGRDTQYF; CDR3 DNA: TGCGCCAGCAGCCCAGCAGCGGGGAGGGATACGCAGTATTTT
D gene: NA; V gene: TRBV7-8; J gene: TRBJ2-1; clone size: NA; CDR3 protein: CASSLAGHRNEQFF; CDR3 DNA: TGTGCCAGCAGCTTAGCGGGACACAGAAATGAGCAGTTCTTC
D gene: TRBD2; V gene: TRBV3-1; J gene: TRBJ2-3; clone size: few; CDR3 protein: CASSQMGLAVVTDTQYF; CDR3 DNA: TGTGCCAGCAGCCAAATGGGACTAGCAGTGGTCACAGATACGCAGTATTTT
D gene: TRBD1; V gene: TRBV20-1; J gene: TRBJ2-5; clone size: few; CDR3 protein: CSARDRGQGEQYF; CDR3 DNA: TGCAGTGCTAGAGACAGGGGGCAAGGAGAGCAGTACTTC
D gene: TRBD1; V gene: TRBV18; J gene: TRBJ2-7; clone size: few; CDR3 protein: CASSPGQGGSYEQYF; CDR3 DNA: TGTGCCAGCTCACCAGGACAGGGAGGATCCTACGAGCAGTACTTC
D gene: NA; V gene: TRBV7-2; J gene: TRBJ1-2; clone size: few; CDR3 protein: CASSFDGTWGYTF; CDR3 DNA: TGTGCCAGCAGCTTTGACGGCACTTGGGGCTACACCTTC
D gene: TRBD1; V gene: TRBV6-2/TRBV6-3; J gene: TRBJ2-5; clone size: NA; CDR3 protein: CASKEPGQGVREQYF; CDR3 DNA: TGTGCCAGCAAAGAACCGGGACAGGGTGTAAGGGAGCAGTACTTC
D gene: NA; V gene: TRBV7-9; J gene: TRBJ2-6; clone size: few; CDR3 protein: CASSLERSSGANVLTF; CDR3 DNA: TGTGCCAGCAGCTTAGAAAGGAGTTCTGGGGCCAACGTCCTGACTTTC
D gene: TRBD2; V gene: TRBV20-1; J gene: TRBJ2-3; clone size: NA; CDR3 protein: CSARDTSGRSSTDTQYF; CDR3 DNA: TGCAGTGCTAGAGACACTAGCGGGAGGTCTAGCACAGATACGCAGTATTTT
D gene: TRBD1; V gene: TRBV18; J gene: TRBJ2-6; clone size: NA; CDR3 protein: CASSEQGAISGANVLTF; CDR3 DNA: TGTGCCAGCTCCGAACAGGGGGCGATATCCGGGGCCAACGTCCTGACTTTC
D gene: NA; V gene: TRBV20-1; J gene: TRBJ2-5; clone size: NA; CDR3 protein: CSASRTPPQETQYF; CDR3 DNA: TGCAGTGCTTCTCGGACCCCACCCCAAGAGACCCAGTACTTC
D gene: TRBD1; V gene: TRBV28; J gene: TRBJ2-5; clone size: NA; CDR3 protein: CASSLTAGTGGETQYF; CDR3 DNA: TGTGCCAGCAGTTTAACGGCAGGGACAGGGGGAGAGACCCAGTACTTC
D gene: NA; V gene: TRBV7-2; J gene: TRBJ2-5; clone size: NA; CDR3 protein: CASSLGLNRETQYF; CDR3 DNA: TGTGCCAGCAGCTTAGGGTTAAACAGAGAGACCCAGTACTTC
D gene: TRBD2; V gene: TRBV7-2; J gene: TRBJ2-1; clone size: NA; CDR3 protein: CASGEGSYNEQFF; CDR3 DNA: TGTGCCAGCGGGGAGGGGTCCTACAATGAGCAGTTCTTC
D gene: TRBD2; V gene: TRBV7-9; J gene: TRBJ2-7; clone size: NA; CDR3 protein: CASSLRGGGYEQYF; CDR3 DNA: TGTGCCAGCAGCCTCCGCGGCGGGGGCTACGAGCAGTACTTC
D gene: NA; V gene: TRBV11-2; J gene: TRBJ2-1; clone size: NA; CDR3 protein: CASTSDNRGRTYNEQFF; CDR3 DNA: TGTGCCAGCACTTCAGATAACCGGGGGAGAACCTACAATGAGCAGTTCTTC
D gene: TRBD2; V gene: TRBV11-2; J gene: TRBJ2-3; clone size: once; CDR3 protein: CASSLAGTSGVTDTQYF; CDR3 DNA: TGTGCCAGCAGCTTAGCGGGGACTAGCGGGGTCACGGATACGCAGTATTTT
D gene: NA; V gene: TRBV18; J gene: TRBJ1-6; clone size: NA; CDR3 protein: CASSPGGFNSPLHF; CDR3 DNA: TGTGCCAGCTCACCAGGCGGATTTAATTCACCCCTCCACTTT
D gene: TRBD1; V gene: TRBV7-2; J gene: TRBJ1-2; clone size: NA; CDR3 protein: CASSFPRQGASNYGYTF; CDR3 DNA: TGTGCCAGCAGCTTCCCGAGACAGGGGGCCTCTAACTATGGCTACACCTTC
D gene: NA; V gene: TRBV28; J gene: TRBJ2-3; clone size: many; CDR3 protein: CASRQLARGADTQYF; CDR3 DNA: TGTGCCAGCAGGCAACTAGCCAGGGGGGCAGATACGCAGTATTTT
D gene: NA; V gene: TRBV28; J gene: TRBJ2-7; clone size: NA; CDR3 protein: CASIALGEQYF; CDR3 DNA: TGTGCCAGCATCGCGTTGGGCGAGCAGTACTTC
D gene: NA; V gene: TRBV6-6; J gene: TRBJ1-4; clone size: once; CDR3 protein: CASSYRGLETNEKLFF; CDR3 DNA: TGTGCCAGCAGTTATCGGGGTTTGGAAACTAATGAGAAACTGTTTTTT
D gene: TRBD1; V gene: TRBV5-1; J gene: TRBJ2-3; clone size: few; CDR3 protein: CASRLGTGGRETDTQYF; CDR3 DNA: TGCGCCAGCCGACTCGGGACAGGGGGAAGGGAAACAGATACGCAGTATTTT
D gene: TRBD1; V gene: TRBV27; J gene: TRBJ2-7; clone size: NA; CDR3 protein: CASSSTGEQYF; CDR3 DNA: TGTGCCAGCAGTTCGACAGGGGAACAGTACTTC
D gene: NA; V gene: TRBV24-1; J gene: TRBJ2-3; clone size: NA; CDR3 protein: CATSGQRGTDTQYF; CDR3 DNA: TGTGCCACCAGTGGACAGAGGGGCACAGATACGCAGTATTTT
D gene: TRBD1; V gene: TRBV6-6; J gene: TRBJ2-7; clone size: many; CDR3 protein: CASSYSKGQGYEQYF; CDR3 DNA: TGTGCCAGCAGTTACTCGAAAGGACAGGGCTACGAGCAGTACTTC
D gene: NA; V gene: TRBV7-2; J gene: TRBJ2-7; clone size: few; CDR3 protein: CASSFSLASYEQYF; CDR3 DNA: TGTGCCAGCAGCTTCTCCTTGGCCTCCTACGAGCAGTACTTC
D gene: TRBD2; V gene: TRBV6-5; J gene: TRBJ2-1; clone size: NA; CDR3 protein: CASSLSGTSAYNEQFF; CDR3 DNA: TGTGCCAGCAGTCTCTCCGGGACTAGCGCCTACAATGAGCAGTTCTTC
D gene: NA; V gene: TRBV5-6; J gene: TRBJ1-2; clone size: NA; CDR3 protein: CASSVAGADLSATF; CDR3 DNA: TGTGCCAGCAGCGTGGCTGGGGCAGACCTCTCCGCCACCTTC
D gene: NA; V gene: TRBV20-1; J gene: TRBJ1-4; clone size: NA; CDR3 protein: CSARSGQGNEKLFF; CDR3 DNA: TGCAGTGCTAGATCTGGACAAGGGAATGAAAAACTGTTTTTT
D gene: NA; V gene: TRBV7-2; J gene: TRBJ2-1; clone size: NA; CDR3 protein: CASSFNEQFF; CDR3 DNA: TGTGCCAGCAGTTTCAATGAGCAGTTCTTC